A single sample gave rise to the 3 T cell receptor beta chains below, sequenced in a study of naive and memory T cell subsets. A UMI-containing oligonucleotide was joined by 3' ligation to the TCR cDNA template. Ligated cDNA underwent four rounds of PCR with nested alpha and beta constant region primers and SP2. TCRdb reprocessed the 5' RACE reads with MiXCR, giving one entry per CDR3 protein. The sample contains about 62,000 distinct CDR3 sequences, less than 10% of which appear only once. These receptors were collected from a female donor in good health.

The rearrangement links TRBV12-3 or TRBV12-4 to TRBJ2-1; D could derive from TRBD1 or TRBD2 (5 bases each). V was clipped by 5 bases and J by 10 bases, with 15 bases between them. The CDR3 runs to 13 residues. The CDR3 DNA follows: TGTGCCAGCAGTACATGGGACCTGGGAGAGCAGTTCTTC. Amino acids: CASSTWDLGEQFF.

The gene calls are TRBV11-2 and TRBJ2-7; 8 positions agree with TRBD2. The germline V gene encodes CDR1 SGHAT and CDR2 FQNNGV. The CDR3 spans 16 residues. With 0 bases clipped from V and 6 bases from J, the junction kept 10 bases outside the gene matches. CDR3 nucleotide sequence: TGTGCCAGCAGCTTAGATCCCTCAGGGCTAGCGGGCGAGCAGTACTTC. As protein: CASSLDPSGLAGEQYF.

This clonotype was detected a few times. The V gene is TRBV28, the J gene TRBJ2-1; weak D call: TRBD1 (6 bases). Germline V gene data show CDR1 as MDHEN and CDR2 as SYDVKM. This CDR3 region has 15 residues. Between the trimmed V and J ends, which lost 7 bases and 4 bases, there was a span of 17 bases. The CDR3 reads CASMSVGQFYNEQFF. Written as DNA, the CDR3 is TGTGCCAGCATGTCGGTAGGACAGTTTTACAATGAGCAGTTCTTC. Based on the CDR3 plus reference TRBV28 and TRBJ2-1, the full variable domain is DVKVTQSSRYLVKRTGEKVFLECVQDMDHENMFWYRQDPGLGLRLIYFSYDVKMKEKGDIPEGYSVSREKKERFSLILESASTNQTSMYLCASMSVGQFYNEQFFGPGTRLTVL.